These T cell receptor beta chains were read from a single sample in a study of T cell repertoires in cytomegalovirus infection. TCRdb passed the reads through MiXCR, listing each CDR3 protein once. The table has about 680,000 distinct CDR3 sequences, roughly a quarter seen once. Sequenced material: CD8+ T cells from PBMCs. Receptor source: a human donor in good health (CMV status not recorded). Some clones in this sample may be carry-over from other donors' samples. The CDR3 runs from the conserved cysteine through the conserved F or W. Each record gives: CDR3 protein, CDR3 DNA, clone size, D gene, V gene, J gene. The D gene is left open where the match is weak. The size entry is marked missing in some rows and otherwise reads once, few, many or a size class.

CDR3: CASSSREGVNTGELFF; DNA: TGTGCCAGCAGCTCGAGGGAGGGAGTTAACACCGGGGAGCTGTTTTTT; size: many; D: TRBD2; V: TRBV7-2; J: TRBJ2-2
CDR3: CSARDLVKNDWGEETQYF; DNA: TGCAGTGCTAGAGATCTCGTAAAAAACGACTGGGGTGAAGAGACCCAGTACTTC; size: few; D: -; V: TRBV20-1; J: TRBJ2-5
CDR3: CATHRLETGVVGTEAFF; DNA: TGTGCCACCCATCGGCTTGAAACAGGGGTGGTTGGCACTGAAGCTTTCTTT; size: few; D: TRBD1; V: TRBV19; J: TRBJ1-1
CDR3: CASSPWDSLGNEQFF; DNA: TGTGCCAGCAGCCCATGGGACAGCCTCGGCAATGAGCAGTTCTTC; size: many; D: TRBD1; V: TRBV7-2; J: TRBJ2-1
CDR3: CASSLFDTEAFF; DNA: TGTGCCAGCAGTTTATTTGACACTGAAGCTTTCTTT; size: many; D: -; V: TRBV28; J: TRBJ1-1
CDR3: CSARQHYEQYF; DNA: TGCAGTGCTAGGCAACACTACGAGCAGTACTTC; size: -; D: -; V: TRBV20-1; J: TRBJ2-7
CDR3: CSVVPGRMDEQFF; DNA: TGCAGCGTTGTCCCAGGAAGGATGGATGAGCAGTTCTTC; size: few; D: -; V: TRBV29-1; J: TRBJ2-1
CDR3: CASSQDGTSGGSRNIQYF; DNA: TGTGCCAGCAGCCAAGACGGCACTAGCGGGGGGAGTAGAAACATTCAGTACTTC; size: few; D: TRBD2; V: TRBV4-2; J: TRBJ2-4
CDR3: CASSLSIGGVETQYF; DNA: TGTGCCAGCAGCTTAAGTATCGGGGGCGTGGAGACCCAGTACTTC; size: many; D: -; V: TRBV7-9; J: TRBJ2-5
CDR3: CASSYSWASGGTGELFF; DNA: TGTGCCAGCAGTTACTCCTGGGCTAGCGGGGGGACCGGGGAGCTGTTTTTT; size: -; D: TRBD2; V: TRBV6-8; J: TRBJ2-2
CDR3: CASSSGTSWPQWTQYF; DNA: TGTGCCAGCAGCTCCGGGACTAGTTGGCCACAATGGACCCAGTACTTC; size: -; D: TRBD2; V: TRBV6-2/TRBV6-3; J: TRBJ2-5
CDR3: CASSRGSGGRYNEQFF; DNA: TGTGCCAGCAGCCGGGGTAGCGGGGGGCGGTACAATGAGCAGTTCTTC; size: many; D: TRBD2; V: TRBV7-2; J: TRBJ2-1
CDR3: CASTPDAFGTGNTIYF; DNA: TGTGCCAGCACCCCAGATGCATTCGGAACAGGAAACACCATATATTTT; size: many; D: -; V: TRBV7-2; J: TRBJ1-3
CDR3: CASSLDWSTDTQYF; DNA: TGTGCCAGCAGCCTGGACTGGAGCACAGATACGCAGTATTTT; size: many; D: -; V: TRBV7-3; J: TRBJ2-3
CDR3: CSAVLAWIQFF; DNA: TGCAGTGCTGTACTAGCGTGGATACAGTTCTTC; size: -; D: TRBD2; V: TRBV20-1; J: TRBJ2-1
CDR3: CASSVSLVQVGEKLFF; DNA: TGCGCCAGCAGCGTGAGTCTAGTCCAGGTTGGAGAAAAACTGTTTTTT; size: few; D: -; V: TRBV5-1; J: TRBJ1-4
CDR3: CASSLWRGNQPQHF; DNA: TGTGCCAGCAGTTTATGGCGGGGCAATCAGCCCCAGCATTTT; size: few; D: -; V: TRBV28; J: TRBJ1-5
CDR3: CASSARDRGLDTQYF; DNA: TGTGCCAGCAGTGCCCGGGACAGGGGGCTAGATACGCAGTATTTT; size: -; D: TRBD1; V: TRBV6-4; J: TRBJ2-3
CDR3: CSARGTEFRNTEAFF; DNA: TGCAGTGCTAGGGGGACGGAATTTCGGAACACTGAAGCTTTCTTT; size: -; D: -; V: TRBV20-1; J: TRBJ1-1
CDR3: CASSTSWDQETQYF; DNA: TGTGCCAGCTCAACTAGTTGGGACCAAGAGACCCAGTACTTC; size: -; D: -; V: TRBV6-5; J: TRBJ2-5